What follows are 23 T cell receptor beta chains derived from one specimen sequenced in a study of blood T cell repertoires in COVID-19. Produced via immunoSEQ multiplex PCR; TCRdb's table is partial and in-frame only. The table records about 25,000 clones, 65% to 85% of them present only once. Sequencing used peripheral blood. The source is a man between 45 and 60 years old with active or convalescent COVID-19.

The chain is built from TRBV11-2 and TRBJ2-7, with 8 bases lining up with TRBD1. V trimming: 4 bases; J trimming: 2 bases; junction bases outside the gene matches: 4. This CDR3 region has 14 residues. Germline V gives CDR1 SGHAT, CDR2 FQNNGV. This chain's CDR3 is CASSSGQGAYEQYF. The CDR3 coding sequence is TGTGCCAGCAGCTCAGGACAGGGCGCCTACGAGCAGTACTTC.

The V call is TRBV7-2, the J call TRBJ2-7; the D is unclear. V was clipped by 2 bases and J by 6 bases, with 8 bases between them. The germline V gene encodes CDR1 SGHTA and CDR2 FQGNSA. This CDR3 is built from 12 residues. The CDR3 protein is CASSLFEAEQYF. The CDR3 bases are TGTGCCAGCAGCTTATTTGAGGCCGAGCAGTACTTC.

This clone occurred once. The CDR3 DNA sequence: TGTGCCAGCAGCGTAGCGGGGGGTCTGAACACCGGGGAGCTGTTTTTT. Protein: CASSVAGGLNTGELFF. The chain is built from TRBV9 and TRBJ2-2; TRBD2 matches 7 bases. CDR1 and CDR2 (germline): SGDLS, YYNGEE. V gave up 0 bases and J gave up 1 base; unmatched junction bases: 3. The CDR3 totals 16 residues. Full variable domain (rest looked up from reference TRBV9 and TRBJ2-2): DSGVTQTPKHLITATGQRVTLRCSPRSGDLSVYWYQQSLDQGLQFLIQYYNGEERAKGNILERFSAQQFPDLHSELNLSSLELGDSALYFCASSVAGGLNTGELFFGEGSRLTVL.

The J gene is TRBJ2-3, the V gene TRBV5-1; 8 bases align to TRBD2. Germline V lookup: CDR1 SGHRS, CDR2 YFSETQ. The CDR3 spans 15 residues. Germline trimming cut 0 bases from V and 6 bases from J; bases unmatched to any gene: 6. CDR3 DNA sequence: TGCGCCAGCAGCTTGGTAGCGGGAAGGGCTGATACGCAGTATTTT. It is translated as CASSLVAGRADTQYF.

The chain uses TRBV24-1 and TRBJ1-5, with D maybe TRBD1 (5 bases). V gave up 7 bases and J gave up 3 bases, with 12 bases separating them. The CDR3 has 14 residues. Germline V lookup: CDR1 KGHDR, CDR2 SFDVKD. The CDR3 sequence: CATSPGGYNQPQHF. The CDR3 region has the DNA TGTGCCACCAGCCCCGGGGGTTACAATCAGCCCCAGCATTTT.

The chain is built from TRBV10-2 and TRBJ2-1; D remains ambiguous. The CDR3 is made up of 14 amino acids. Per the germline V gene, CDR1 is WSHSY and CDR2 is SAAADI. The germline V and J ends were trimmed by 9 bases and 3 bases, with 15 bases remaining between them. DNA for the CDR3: TGCGCCAGTTCCGTACAATCAGGCTACAATGAGCAGTTCTTC. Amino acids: CASSVQSGYNEQFF.

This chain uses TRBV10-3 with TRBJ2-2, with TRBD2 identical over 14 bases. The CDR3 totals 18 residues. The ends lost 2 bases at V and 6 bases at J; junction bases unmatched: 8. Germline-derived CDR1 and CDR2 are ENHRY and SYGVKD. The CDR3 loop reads CAISERTSGGFFPGELFF. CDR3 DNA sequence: TGTGCCATCAGTGAGAGGACTAGCGGGGGGTTTTTCCCCGGGGAGCTGTTTTTT.

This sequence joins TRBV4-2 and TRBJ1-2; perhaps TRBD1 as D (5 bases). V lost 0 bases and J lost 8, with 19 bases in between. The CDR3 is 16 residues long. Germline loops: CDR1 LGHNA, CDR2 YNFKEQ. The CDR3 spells CASSQDLYRQLSGYTF. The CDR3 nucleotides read TGTGCCAGCAGCCAAGATCTGTACAGGCAGTTGAGCGGCTACACCTTC.

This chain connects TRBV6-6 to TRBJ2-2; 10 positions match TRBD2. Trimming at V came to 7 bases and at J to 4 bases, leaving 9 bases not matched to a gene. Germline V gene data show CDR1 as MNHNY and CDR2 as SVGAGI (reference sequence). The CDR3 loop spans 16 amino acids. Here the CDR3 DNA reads TGTGCCAGCACCATGCCCAGCGGGAGGGGCACCGGGGAGCTGTTTTTT. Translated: CASTMPSGRGTGELFF.

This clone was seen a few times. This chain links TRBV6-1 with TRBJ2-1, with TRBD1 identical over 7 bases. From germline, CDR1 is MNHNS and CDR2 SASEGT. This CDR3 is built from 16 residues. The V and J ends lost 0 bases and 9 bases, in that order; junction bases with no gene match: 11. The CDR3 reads CASSEALRDRAREQFF. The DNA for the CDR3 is TGTGCCAGCAGTGAAGCGCTTCGAGACAGGGCTCGTGAGCAGTTCTTC.

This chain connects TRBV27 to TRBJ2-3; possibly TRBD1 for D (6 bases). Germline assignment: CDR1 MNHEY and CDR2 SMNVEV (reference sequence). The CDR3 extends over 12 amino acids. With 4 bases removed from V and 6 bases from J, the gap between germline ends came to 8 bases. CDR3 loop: CASSSRGDTQYF. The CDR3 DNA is TGTGCCAGCAGTTCCAGGGGTGATACGCAGTATTTT.

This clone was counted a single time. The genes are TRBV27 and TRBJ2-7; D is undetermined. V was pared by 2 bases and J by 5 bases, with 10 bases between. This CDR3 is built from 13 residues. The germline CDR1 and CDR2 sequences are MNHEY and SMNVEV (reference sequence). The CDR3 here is CASSLRLEDEQYF. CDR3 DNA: TGTGCCAGCAGTTTAAGGCTTGAGGACGAGCAGTACTTC.

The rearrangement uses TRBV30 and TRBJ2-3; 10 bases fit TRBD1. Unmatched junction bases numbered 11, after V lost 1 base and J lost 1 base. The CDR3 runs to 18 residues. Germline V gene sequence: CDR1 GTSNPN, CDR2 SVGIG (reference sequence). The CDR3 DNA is TGTGCCTGGAGTGACGAGGGTTGGGGACAGGGGCGCACAGATACGCAGTATTTT. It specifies CAWSDEGWGQGRTDTQYF. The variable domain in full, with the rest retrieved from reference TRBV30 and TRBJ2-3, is SQTIHQWPATLVQPVGSPLSLECTVEGTSNPNLYWYRQAAGRGLQLLFYSVGIGQISSEVPQNLSASRPQDRQFILSSKKLLLSDSGFYLCAWSDEGWGQGRTDTQYFGPGTRLTVL.

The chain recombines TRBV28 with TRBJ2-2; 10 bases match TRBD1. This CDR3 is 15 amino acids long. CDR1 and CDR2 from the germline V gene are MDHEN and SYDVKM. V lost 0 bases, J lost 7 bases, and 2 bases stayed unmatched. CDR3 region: CASSLWGQGNGELFF. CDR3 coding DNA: TGTGCCAGCAGTTTATGGGGACAGGGGAACGGGGAGCTGTTTTTT.

Here the CDR3 reads CASSLETGFSGYTF. The CDR3 nucleotides are TGTGCCAGCAGCTTGGAAACAGGGTTTTCTGGCTACACCTTC. The J gene is TRBJ1-2, the V gene TRBV5-4, with a tentative D call TRBD1 (6 bases). The CDR3 is 14 residues long. Per germline, CDR1 SGHNT and CDR2 YYREEE (reference sequence). The ends were cut back, 0 bases at V and 7 bases at J, with 13 bases in the middle.

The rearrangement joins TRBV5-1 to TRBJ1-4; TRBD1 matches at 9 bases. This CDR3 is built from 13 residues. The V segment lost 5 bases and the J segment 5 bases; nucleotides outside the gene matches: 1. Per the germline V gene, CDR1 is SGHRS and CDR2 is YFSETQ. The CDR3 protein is CASRTGGNEKLFF. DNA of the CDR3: TGCGCCAGCAGGACAGGGGGAAATGAAAAACTGTTTTTT.

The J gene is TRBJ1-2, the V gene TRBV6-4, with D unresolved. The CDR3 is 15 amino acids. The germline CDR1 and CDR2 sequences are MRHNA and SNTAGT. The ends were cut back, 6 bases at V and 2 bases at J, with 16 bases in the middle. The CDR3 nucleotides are TGTGCCAGCAGGAGGGTGGCAGGCTACAACTATGGCTACACCTTC. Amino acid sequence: CASRRVAGYNYGYTF.

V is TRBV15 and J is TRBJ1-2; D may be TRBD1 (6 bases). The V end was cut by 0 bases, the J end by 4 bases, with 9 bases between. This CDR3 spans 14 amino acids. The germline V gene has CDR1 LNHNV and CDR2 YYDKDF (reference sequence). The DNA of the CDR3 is TGTGCCACCAGCAGAGACGCGGGGGCCTATGGCTACACCTTC. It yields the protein CATSRDAGAYGYTF.

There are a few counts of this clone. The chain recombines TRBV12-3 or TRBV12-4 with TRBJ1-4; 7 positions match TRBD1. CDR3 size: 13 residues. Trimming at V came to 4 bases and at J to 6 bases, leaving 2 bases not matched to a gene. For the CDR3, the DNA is TGTGCCAGCAGTTCAGGGGGGCATGAAAAACTGTTTTTT. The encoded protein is CASSSGGHEKLFF.

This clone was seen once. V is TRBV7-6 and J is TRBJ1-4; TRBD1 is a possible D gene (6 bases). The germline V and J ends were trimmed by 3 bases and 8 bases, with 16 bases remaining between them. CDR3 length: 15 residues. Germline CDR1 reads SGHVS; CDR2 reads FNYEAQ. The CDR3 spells CASSLGGGAKEKLFF. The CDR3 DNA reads TGTGCCAGCAGCTTGGGTGGGGGGGCGAAAGAAAAACTGTTTTTT.

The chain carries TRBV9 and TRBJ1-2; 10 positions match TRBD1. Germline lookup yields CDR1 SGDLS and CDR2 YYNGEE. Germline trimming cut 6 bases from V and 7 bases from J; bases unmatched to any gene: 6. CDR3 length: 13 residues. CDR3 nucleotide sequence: TGTGCCAGCATCGGACAGGGGGTCGGTGGCTACACCTTC. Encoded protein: CASIGQGVGGYTF.

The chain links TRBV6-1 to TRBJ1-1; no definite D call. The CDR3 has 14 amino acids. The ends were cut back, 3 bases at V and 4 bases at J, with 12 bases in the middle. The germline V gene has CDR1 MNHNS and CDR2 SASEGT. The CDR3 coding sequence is TGTGCCAGCAGTGAGGACCGGGCGGGCACTGAAGCTTTCTTT. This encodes CASSEDRAGTEAFF.

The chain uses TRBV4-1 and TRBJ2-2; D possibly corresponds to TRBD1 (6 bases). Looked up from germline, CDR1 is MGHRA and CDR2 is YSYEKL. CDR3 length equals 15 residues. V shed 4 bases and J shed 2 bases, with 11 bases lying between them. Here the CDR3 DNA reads TGCGCCAGCAGCCCCCGGGACAAAAACACCGGGGAGCTGTTTTTT. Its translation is CASSPRDKNTGELFF.